This entry is about one T cell receptor beta chain. The germline CDR1 and CDR2 sequences are MNHNS and SASEGT. Trimming stripped 6 bases from V and 2 bases from J, with 14 bases between. The CDR3 consists of 14 residues. The entry originates in a study of shared clonotypes between healthy human individuals. Study-level information: Every donor yielded three CD4 naive, three CD4 memory, two CD8 naive and one CD8 memory plate.

Donors had no recently reported acute infections or vaccinations and were HIV-negative. This table comes from immunoSEQ multiplex PCR, and its TCRdb copy is limited to in-frame clones, with some not included. The profile shows 500,000 to 550,000 clones, roughly 95% of them singletons. The TCR originated in a woman in her 30s in good health. The chain recombines TRBV6-1 with TRBJ2-7; D is ambiguous. The specimen sequenced was naive CD4+ T cells sorted from blood. The subset is: CD45RA+ positively selected. DNA of the CDR3: TGTGCCAGCAGGGACCCGACACCCGCCTACGAGCAGTACTTC. This codes for CASRDPTPAYEQYF.